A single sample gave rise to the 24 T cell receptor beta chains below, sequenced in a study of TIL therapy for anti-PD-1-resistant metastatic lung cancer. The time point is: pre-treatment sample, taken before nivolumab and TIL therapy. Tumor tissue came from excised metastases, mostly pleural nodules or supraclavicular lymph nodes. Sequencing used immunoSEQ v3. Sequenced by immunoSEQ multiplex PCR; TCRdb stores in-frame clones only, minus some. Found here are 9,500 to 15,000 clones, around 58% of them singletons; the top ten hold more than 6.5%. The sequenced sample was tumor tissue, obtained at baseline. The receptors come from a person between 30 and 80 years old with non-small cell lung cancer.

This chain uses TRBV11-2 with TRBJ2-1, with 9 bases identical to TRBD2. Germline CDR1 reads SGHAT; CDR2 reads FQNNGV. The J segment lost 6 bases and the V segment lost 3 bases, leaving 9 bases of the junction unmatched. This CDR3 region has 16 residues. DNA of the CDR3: TGTGCCAGCAGCTTCCAGACTAGCGGACTTGTCAATGAGCAGTTCTTC. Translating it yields CASSFQTSGLVNEQFF.

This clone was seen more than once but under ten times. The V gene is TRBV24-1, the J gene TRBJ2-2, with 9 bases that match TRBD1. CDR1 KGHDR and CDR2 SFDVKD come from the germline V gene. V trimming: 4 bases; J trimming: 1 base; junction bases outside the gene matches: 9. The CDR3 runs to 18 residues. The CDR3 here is CATSDQDRGAWNTGELFF. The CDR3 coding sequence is TGTGCCACCAGTGACCAGGACAGGGGAGCGTGGAACACCGGGGAGCTGTTTTTT.

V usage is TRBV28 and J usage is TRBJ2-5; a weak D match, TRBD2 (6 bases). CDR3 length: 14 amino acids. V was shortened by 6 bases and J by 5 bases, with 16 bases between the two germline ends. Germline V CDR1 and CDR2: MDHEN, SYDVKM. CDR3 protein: CASRPLGGRETQYF. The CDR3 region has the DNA TGTGCCAGCAGGCCGCTGGGGGGAAGGGAGACCCAGTACTTC. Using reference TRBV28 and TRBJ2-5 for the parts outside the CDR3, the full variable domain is DVKVTQSSRYLVKRTGEKVFLECVQDMDHENMFWYRQDPGLGLRLIYFSYDVKMKEKGDIPEGYSVSREKKERFSLILESASTNQTSMYLCASRPLGGRETQYFGPGTRLLVL.

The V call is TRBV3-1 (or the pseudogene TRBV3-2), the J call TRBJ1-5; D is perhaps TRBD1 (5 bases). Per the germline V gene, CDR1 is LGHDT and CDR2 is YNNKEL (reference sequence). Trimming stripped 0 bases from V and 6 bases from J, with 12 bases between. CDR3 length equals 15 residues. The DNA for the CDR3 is TGTGCCAGCAGCCAAGACCCGGGGGGGGGTCAGCCCCAGCATTTT. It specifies CASSQDPGGGQPQHF.

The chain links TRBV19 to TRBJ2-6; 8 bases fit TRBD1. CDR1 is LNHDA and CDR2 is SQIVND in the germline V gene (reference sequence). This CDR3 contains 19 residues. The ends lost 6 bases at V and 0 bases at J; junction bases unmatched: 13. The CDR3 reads CASRMDRVGTNSGANVLTF. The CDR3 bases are TGTGCCAGTAGGATGGACAGGGTTGGAACCAACTCTGGGGCCAACGTCCTGACTTTC.

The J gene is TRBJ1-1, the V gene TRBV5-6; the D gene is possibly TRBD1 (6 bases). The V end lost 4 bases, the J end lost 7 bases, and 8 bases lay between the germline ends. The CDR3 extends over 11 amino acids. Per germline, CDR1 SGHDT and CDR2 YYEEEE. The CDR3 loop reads CASSKQGEAFF. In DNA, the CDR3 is TGTGCCAGCAGCAAACAGGGTGAAGCTTTCTTT.

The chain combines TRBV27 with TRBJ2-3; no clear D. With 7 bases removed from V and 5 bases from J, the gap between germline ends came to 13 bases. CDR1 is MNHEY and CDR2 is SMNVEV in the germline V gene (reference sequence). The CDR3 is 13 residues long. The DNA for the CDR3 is TGTGCCAGCACCGGTAGACTCAGAGATACGCAGTATTTT. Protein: CASTGRLRDTQYF.

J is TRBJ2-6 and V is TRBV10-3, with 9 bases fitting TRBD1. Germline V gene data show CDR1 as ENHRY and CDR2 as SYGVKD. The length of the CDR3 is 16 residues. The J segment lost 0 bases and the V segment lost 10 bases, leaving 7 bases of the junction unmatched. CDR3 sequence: CATAGQGGSGANVLTF. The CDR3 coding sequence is TGTGCCACGGCGGGACAGGGAGGCTCTGGGGCCAACGTCCTGACTTTC.

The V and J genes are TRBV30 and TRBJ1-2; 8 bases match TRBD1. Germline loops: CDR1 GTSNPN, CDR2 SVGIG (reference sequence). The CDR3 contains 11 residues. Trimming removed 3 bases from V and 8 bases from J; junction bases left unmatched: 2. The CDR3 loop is CAWSPGGGYTF. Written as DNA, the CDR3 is TGTGCCTGGAGCCCAGGGGGCGGCTACACCTTC.

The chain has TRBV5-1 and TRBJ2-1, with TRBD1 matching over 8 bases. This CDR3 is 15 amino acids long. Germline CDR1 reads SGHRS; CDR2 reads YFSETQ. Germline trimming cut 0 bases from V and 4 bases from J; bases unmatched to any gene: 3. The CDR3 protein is CASSLEQGEYNEQFF. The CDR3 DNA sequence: TGCGCCAGCAGCTTGGAACAGGGGGAATACAATGAGCAGTTCTTC. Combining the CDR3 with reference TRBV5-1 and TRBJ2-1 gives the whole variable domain KAGVTQTPRYLIKTRGQQVTLSCSPISGHRSVSWYQQTPGQGLQFLFEYFSETQRNKGNFPGRFSGRQFSNSRSEMNVSTLELGDSALYLCASSLEQGEYNEQFFGPGTRLTVL.

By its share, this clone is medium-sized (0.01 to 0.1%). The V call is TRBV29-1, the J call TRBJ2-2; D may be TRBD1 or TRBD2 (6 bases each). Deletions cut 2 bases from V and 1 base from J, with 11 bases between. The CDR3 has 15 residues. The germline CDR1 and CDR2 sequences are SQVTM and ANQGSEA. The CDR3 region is CSVEKGGLNTGELFF. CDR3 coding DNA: TGCAGCGTTGAAAAGGGGGGATTGAACACCGGGGAGCTGTTTTTT.

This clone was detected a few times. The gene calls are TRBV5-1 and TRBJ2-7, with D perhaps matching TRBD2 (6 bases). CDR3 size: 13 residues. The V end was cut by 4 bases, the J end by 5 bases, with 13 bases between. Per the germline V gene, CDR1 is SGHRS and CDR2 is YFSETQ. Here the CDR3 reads CASSGTGPDEQYF. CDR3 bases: TGCGCCAGCAGCGGGACTGGCCCGGACGAGCAGTACTTC.

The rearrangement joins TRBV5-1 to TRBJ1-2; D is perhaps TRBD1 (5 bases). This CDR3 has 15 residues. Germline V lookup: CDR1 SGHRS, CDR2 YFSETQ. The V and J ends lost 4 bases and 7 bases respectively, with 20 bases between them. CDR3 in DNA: TGCGCCAGCAGCCGGGGCGAAGGAGGCGGGTTTGGCTACACCTTC. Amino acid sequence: CASSRGEGGGFGYTF.

DNA for the CDR3: TGTGCCAGCAGCCAAGGACAGGGACCCGAGTCCGTGTTTTTT. Its protein product is CASSQGQGPESVFF. This chain uses TRBV4-2 with TRBJ1-4; TRBD1 matches at 7 bases. Germline assignment: CDR1 LGHNA and CDR2 YNFKEQ. Unmatched junction bases numbered 11, after V lost 1 base and J lost 15 bases. The CDR3 is made up of 14 amino acids.

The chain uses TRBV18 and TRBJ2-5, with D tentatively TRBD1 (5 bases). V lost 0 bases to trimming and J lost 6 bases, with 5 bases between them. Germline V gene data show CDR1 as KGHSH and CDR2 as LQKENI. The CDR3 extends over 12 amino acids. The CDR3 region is CASSPPDKTQYF. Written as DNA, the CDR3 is TGTGCCAGCTCACCACCGGACAAGACCCAGTACTTC.

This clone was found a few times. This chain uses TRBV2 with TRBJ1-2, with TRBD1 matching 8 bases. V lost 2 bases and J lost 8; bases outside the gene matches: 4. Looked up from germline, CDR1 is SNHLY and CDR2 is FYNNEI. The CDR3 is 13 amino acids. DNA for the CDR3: TGTGCCAGCAGTGAAAGGACAGGGAAGGGCTACACCTTC. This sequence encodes CASSERTGKGYTF.

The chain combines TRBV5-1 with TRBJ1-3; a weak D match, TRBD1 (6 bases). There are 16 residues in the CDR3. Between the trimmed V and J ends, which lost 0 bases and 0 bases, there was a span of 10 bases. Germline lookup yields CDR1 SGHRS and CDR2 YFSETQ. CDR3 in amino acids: CASSLDTGTSGNTIYF. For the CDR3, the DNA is TGCGCCAGCAGCTTGGATACAGGGACCTCTGGAAACACCATATATTTT.

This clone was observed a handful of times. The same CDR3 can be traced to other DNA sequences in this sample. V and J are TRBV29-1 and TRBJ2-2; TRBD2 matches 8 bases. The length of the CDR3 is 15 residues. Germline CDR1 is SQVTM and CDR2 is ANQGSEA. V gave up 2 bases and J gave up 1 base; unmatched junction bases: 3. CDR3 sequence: CSVELAGVNTGELFF. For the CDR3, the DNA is TGCAGCGTTGAACTAGCGGGTGTGAACACCGGGGAGCTGTTTTTT.

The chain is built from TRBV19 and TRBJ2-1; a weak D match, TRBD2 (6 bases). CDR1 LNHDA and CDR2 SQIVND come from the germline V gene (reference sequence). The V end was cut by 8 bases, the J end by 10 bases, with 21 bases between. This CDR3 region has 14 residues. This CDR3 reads CASGSRDSWGEQFF. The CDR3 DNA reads TGTGCCAGTGGGTCACGGGACTCCTGGGGAGAGCAGTTCTTC.

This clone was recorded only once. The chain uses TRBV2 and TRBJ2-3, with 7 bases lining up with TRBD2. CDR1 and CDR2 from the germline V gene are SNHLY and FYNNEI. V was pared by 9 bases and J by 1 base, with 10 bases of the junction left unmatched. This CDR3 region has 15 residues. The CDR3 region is CARSSRGSRTDTQYF. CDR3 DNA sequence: TGTGCCAGATCCTCTCGCGGGAGCCGCACAGATACGCAGTATTTT.

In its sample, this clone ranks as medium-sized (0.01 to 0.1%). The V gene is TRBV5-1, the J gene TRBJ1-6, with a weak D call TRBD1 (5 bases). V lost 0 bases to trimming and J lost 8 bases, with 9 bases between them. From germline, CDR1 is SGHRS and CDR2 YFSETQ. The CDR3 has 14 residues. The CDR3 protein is CASSLDAGDSPLHF. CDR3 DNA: TGCGCCAGCAGCTTGGATGCGGGGGATTCACCCCTCCACTTT.

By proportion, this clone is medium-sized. This CDR3 reads CAWIPIPLGSKRRSQPQHF. The CDR3 coding sequence is TGTGCCTGGATTCCCATCCCCTTGGGGAGTAAACGTCGCAGTCAACCCCAGCATTTT. V usage is TRBV30 and J usage is TRBJ1-5; D is undetermined. The V and J ends lost 4 bases and 10 bases respectively, with 35 bases between them. This CDR3 has 19 amino acids. Germline lookup yields CDR1 GTSNPN and CDR2 SVGIG (reference sequence).

CDR3 in DNA: TGTGCCAGCTCGCTCGGCCGGACTAGCGGGGTAGTAGATACGCAGTATTTT. Translation gives CASSLGRTSGVVDTQYF. This chain connects TRBV18 to TRBJ2-3, with 12 positions matching TRBD2. The CDR3 has 17 amino acids. Germline V CDR1 and CDR2: KGHSH, LQKENI. V lost 6 bases and J lost 5; bases outside the gene matches: 12.

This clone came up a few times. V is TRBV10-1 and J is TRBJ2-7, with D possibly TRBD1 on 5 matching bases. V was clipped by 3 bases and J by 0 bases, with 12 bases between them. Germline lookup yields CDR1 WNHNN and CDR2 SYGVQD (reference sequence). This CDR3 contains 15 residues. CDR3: CASSEGVSSSYEQYF. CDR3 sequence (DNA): TGCGCCAGCAGTGAAGGGGTTTCCAGCTCCTACGAGCAGTACTTC.